This T cell receptor beta chain came from a study of cytomegalovirus exposure and HLA in healthy donors. This CDR3 region has 15 residues. Germline CDR1 and CDR2: SGHDT and YYEEEE. The J segment lost 7 bases and the V segment lost 3 bases, leaving 10 bases of the junction unmatched. Some clones are missing from TCRdb's copy, which holds only in-frame ones; the method was immunoSEQ multiplex PCR. The repertoire holds 100,000 to 150,000 clones, around 90% seen once, with 1.5% to 2% in the top ten. The sequence derives from a woman in her late teens or twenties in good health and CMV-seronegative. The sequenced sample consisted of PBMCs. The chain links TRBV5-6 to TRBJ2-1, with TRBD1 matching 7 bases. The CDR3 here is CASSSTGLRTNEQFF. The CDR3 nucleotides are TGTGCCAGCAGCTCGACAGGGCTCCGCACGAATGAGCAGTTCTTC.